The 3 T cell receptor beta chains in this list originate from one sample, sequenced in a study of identical twins. Each CDR3 protein gets one entry after TCRdb re-called the 5' RACE reads with MiXCR. Among approximately 190,000 distinct CDR3 sequences listed, 15% to 20% were seen once. These data also formed part of another study, on T cells expressing NK-cell markers.

The material sequenced was CD8+ T cells sorted from blood. These receptors were collected from a woman between 18 and 29 years old in good health.

This clonotype appeared a few times. CDR3: CSARGRQNSRNTIYF. Written as DNA, the CDR3 is TGCAGTGCTAGAGGAAGGCAGAACAGTCGCAACACCATATATTTT. The chain uses TRBV20-1 and TRBJ1-3; no clear D gene. In germline, CDR1 is DFQATT, CDR2 SNEGSKA (reference sequence). V was cut by 1 base and J by 7 bases, with 17 bases left in between. The CDR3 length is 15 residues.

The sample holds a few counts of this clonotype. This chain uses TRBV20-1 with TRBJ2-3; D ambiguous. The CDR3 extends over 15 amino acids. V was clipped by 1 base and J by 2 bases, with 13 bases between them. Germline V gene data show CDR1 as DFQATT and CDR2 as SNEGSKA (reference sequence). CDR3 loop: CSARAAGDPTDTQYF. CDR3 sequence (DNA): TGCAGTGCTAGAGCGGCAGGAGATCCCACAGATACGCAGTATTTT.

This clonotype was picked up a small number of times. V gene TRBV10-3 combines with J gene TRBJ2-7, with D possibly TRBD2 on 6 matching bases. Trimming stripped 6 bases from V and 3 bases from J, with 12 bases between. Germline V gene lookup returns CDR1 ENHRY and CDR2 SYGVKD. The CDR3 contains 13 residues. In nucleotides, the CDR3 is TGTGCCATCAGAGGGGACTGGCTCTACGAGCAGTACTTC. Its protein product is CAIRGDWLYEQYF.